The 20 T cell receptor beta chains in this list originate from one sample, sequenced in a study of shared clonotypes between healthy human individuals. The assay was immunoSEQ multiplex PCR, and TCRdb's table has in-frame clones only and misses some. The sample carries 2 million to 2.5 million clones, approximately 90% recorded once. Source material: naive CD4+ T cells from PBMCs. Subset described: CD45RA+ positively selected. Receptors originate from a man younger than 30 in good health. Some clones in this sample may be carry-over from other donors' samples.

This rearrangement joins TRBV18 to TRBJ2-3; perhaps TRBD2 as D (6 bases). CDR1 is KGHSH, CDR2 LQKENI, per germline. The CDR3 has 14 amino acids. The V gene lost 3 bases and the J gene lost 6 bases, with 13 bases spanning the gap. CDR3 amino acids: CASSPRGTLDTQYF. In nucleotides, the CDR3 is TGTGCCAGCTCACCGCGTGGGACTTTGGATACGCAGTATTTT. Based on the CDR3 plus reference TRBV18 and TRBJ2-3, the full variable domain is NAGVMQNPRHLVRRRGQEARLRCSPMKGHSHVYWYRQLPEEGLKFMVYLQKENIIDESGMPKERFSAEFPKEGPSILRIQQVVRGDSAAYFCASSPRGTLDTQYFGPGTRLTVL.

The J gene is TRBJ2-1, the V gene TRBV29-1; tentatively, D is TRBD1 or TRBD2 (5 bases each). V lost 6 bases, J lost 8 bases, and 17 bases lay in between. This CDR3 region has 13 residues. Germline CDR1 and CDR2: SQVTM and ANQGSEA. This chain's CDR3 is CSVAGTQAYEQFF. The CDR3 coding sequence is TGCAGCGTCGCCGGGACCCAGGCGTATGAGCAGTTCTTC.

This clone came up a few times. Other DNA sequences of this sample code for an identical CDR3. This rearrangement joins TRBV20-1 to TRBJ1-1; D may be TRBD1 (5 bases). This CDR3 is 11 amino acids long. V lost 6 bases and J 7 bases, leaving 12 bases between the germline ends. CDR1 DFQATT and CDR2 SNEGSKA come from the germline V gene (reference sequence). The DNA of the CDR3 is TGCAGTGCCCCGAGGGGAGTTGAAGCTTTCTTT. It codes for CSAPRGVEAFF.

The chain couples TRBV15 to TRBJ1-3; D is ambiguous. The V gene's germline CDR1 is LNHNV and CDR2 YYDKDF (reference sequence). There are 14 residues in the CDR3. Between the trimmed V and J ends, which lost 3 bases and 0 bases, there was a span of 6 bases. The CDR3 nucleotides read TGTGCCACCAGCAGTGGCCACTCTGGAAACACCATATATTTT. As protein: CATSSGHSGNTIYF.

The chain has TRBV5-1 and TRBJ1-1; a weak D match, TRBD1 (5 bases). The V end lost 4 bases, the J end lost 7 bases, and 20 bases lay between the germline ends. There are 15 residues in the CDR3. Germline loops: CDR1 SGHRS, CDR2 YFSETQ. The CDR3 sequence: CASSPPEKGRSEAFF. In DNA form, the CDR3 reads TGCGCCAGCAGCCCGCCAGAGAAGGGGAGGAGTGAAGCTTTCTTT.

The chain links TRBV28 to TRBJ2-7; a possible D gene is TRBD1 (7 bases). CDR1 is MDHEN and CDR2 is SYDVKM in the germline V gene. The CDR3 sequence is 14 residues long. The V gene lost 6 bases and the J gene lost 7 bases, with 19 bases spanning the gap. Here the CDR3 DNA reads TGTGCCAGCAGCCCACCGCGGGACAGCGGGGAGCAGTACTTC. It codes for CASSPPRDSGEQYF.

This clone came up once. The chain is built from TRBV11-2 and TRBJ1-2, with 11 positions matching TRBD1. Germline V gene lookup returns CDR1 SGHAT and CDR2 FQNNGV. V dropped 5 bases and J dropped 2; count of bases not matched to a gene: 10. The CDR3 has 17 amino acids. CDR3 residues: CASSHISGTGGNYGYTF. The DNA for the CDR3 is TGTGCCAGCAGCCACATTTCCGGGACAGGGGGGAACTATGGCTACACCTTC.

This clone was seen just once. The same CDR3 arises from other DNA sequences in this sample as well. This chain uses TRBV5-1 with TRBJ2-3; TRBD2 agrees at 11 bases. Unmatched junction bases numbered 9, after V lost 3 bases and J lost 6 bases. This CDR3 is 16 amino acids long. CDR1 is SGHRS, CDR2 YFSETQ, per germline. CDR3 in DNA: TGCGCCAGCAGCTCTGGACTAGCGGGTGTCAGCGATACGCAGTATTTT. Translating it yields CASSSGLAGVSDTQYF.

This clone has just one count. This chain joins TRBV12-5 and TRBJ2-7; a weak D match, TRBD2 (6 bases). Germline V gene lookup returns CDR1 LGHNT and CDR2 FRNRAP. The CDR3 totals 14 residues. Deletions cut 1 base from V and 2 bases from J, with 9 bases between. The CDR3 DNA sequence: TGTGCTAGTGGTTTGGCGGAGGGCCCCTACGAGCAGTACTTC. It translates to CASGLAEGPYEQYF.

About this clone itself: This sample includes further DNA sequences coding for the same CDR3. The chain combines TRBV7-3 with TRBJ2-5; D unresolved. Trimming removed 1 base at V and 3 bases at J, with 6 bases between. Germline V gene lookup returns CDR1 SGHTA and CDR2 FQGTGA. This CDR3 region has 13 residues. DNA for the CDR3: TGTGCCAGCAGCTTAAAGCGAGAAGAGACCCAGTACTTC. Protein product: CASSLKREETQYF.

Points on this clone: This sample includes further DNA sequences coding for the same CDR3. The rearrangement links TRBV5-1 to TRBJ2-3, with 9 positions matching TRBD1. The CDR3 spans 15 residues. The germline gives CDR1 SGHRS, CDR2 YFSETQ. The J segment lost 3 bases and the V segment lost 2 bases, leaving 4 bases of the junction unmatched. The CDR3 here is CASSLQGASTDTQYF. CDR3 sequence (DNA): TGCGCCAGCAGCTTACAGGGGGCGAGTACAGATACGCAGTATTTT.

This rearrangement joins TRBV19 to TRBJ2-7; 7 bases match TRBD1. This CDR3 spans 14 amino acids. With 3 bases clipped from V and 2 bases from J, the junction kept 4 bases outside the gene matches. Germline CDR1 LNHDA, CDR2 SQIVND (reference sequence). The CDR3 DNA is TGTGCCAGTAGTATGCAGGGGGTAGCCTACGAGCAGTACTTC. Amino acids: CASSMQGVAYEQYF.

The chain has TRBV28 and TRBJ1-1; D is unresolved. CDR1 is MDHEN, CDR2 SYDVKM, per germline. The ends were cut back, 3 bases at V and 7 bases at J, with 9 bases in the middle. The CDR3 totals 12 residues. The CDR3 protein is CASSLSHSEAFF. CDR3 nucleotide sequence: TGTGCCAGCAGTTTGTCCCACAGTGAAGCTTTCTTT.

The chain carries TRBV21-1 and TRBJ2-2. TRBV21-1 is deemed a pseudogene. The CDR3 totals 13 residues. The chain's CDR3 is CASRKAGTGELFF. CDR3 coding DNA: TGTGCCAGCAGAAAAGCGGGGACCGGGGAGCTGTTTTTT.

The genes are TRBV5-6 and TRBJ2-7; a weak D match, TRBD2 (5 bases). This CDR3 region has 13 residues. V lost 4 bases to trimming and J lost 4 bases, with 12 bases between them. CDR1 is SGHDT, CDR2 YYEEEE, per germline. For the CDR3, the DNA is TGTGCCAGCAGCCGTACTAGTCCGTACGAGCAGTACTTC. Protein product: CASSRTSPYEQYF.

In nucleotides, the CDR3 is TGCAGCGTTGGGAGTGTCGAGTGGAACACTGAAGCTTTCTTT. Protein sequence: CSVGSVEWNTEAFF. This rearrangement joins TRBV29-1 to TRBJ1-1; D remains ambiguous. Germline lookup yields CDR1 SQVTM and CDR2 ANQGSEA. V lost 4 bases, J lost 1 base, and 13 bases lay in between. This CDR3 is built from 14 residues.

The chain combines TRBV7-2 with TRBJ2-7; D not resolved. CDR3 length: 12 amino acids. The germline gives CDR1 SGHTA, CDR2 FQGNSA. The V gene lost 1 base and the J gene lost 5 bases, with 6 bases spanning the gap. CDR3 coding DNA: TGTGCCAGCAGCTTAGTGCGTCACGAGCAGTACTTC. Protein sequence: CASSLVRHEQYF.

This rearrangement joins TRBV29-1 to TRBJ2-3; the D gene is possibly TRBD1 (5 bases). V lost 5 bases, J lost 2 bases, and 14 bases lay in between. This CDR3 is 14 amino acids long. CDR1 SQVTM and CDR2 ANQGSEA come from the germline V gene. CDR3: CSVWGRTHTDTQYF. In nucleotides, the CDR3 is TGCAGCGTTTGGGGCAGAACACACACAGATACGCAGTATTTT.

This clone was seen only a few times. The chain's CDR3 is CASSLGGRADGSSTDTQYF. DNA for the CDR3: TGTGCCAGCAGCTTAGGTGGGCGGGCTGACGGATCTAGCACAGATACGCAGTATTTT. The chain recombines TRBV11-2 with TRBJ2-3, with a tentative D call TRBD2 (5 bases). Trimming shortened V by 1 base and J by 0 bases, and 20 bases separated the two germline ends. This CDR3 is built from 19 residues. The germline gives CDR1 SGHAT, CDR2 FQNNGV.

The genes are TRBV29-1 and TRBJ2-7; D gene unclear. Trimming cost V 5 bases and J 4 bases, with 12 bases left between them. Germline CDR1 reads SQVTM; CDR2 reads ANQGSEA. CDR3 length equals 12 residues. The CDR3 reads CSVRGGNYEQYF. CDR3 in DNA: TGCAGCGTTCGAGGCGGAAATTACGAGCAGTACTTC.